The 22 T cell receptor beta chains below come from one sample, sequenced in a study of T-cell reconstitution after alpha-beta-depleted transplantation in children. The authors prepared the TCRbeta library with unique molecular identifiers. Each CDR3 protein gets one entry after TCRdb re-called the PCR reads with MiXCR. The sample consists of fewer than 550,000 distinct CDR3 sequences, 11% of them appearing once. The sequencing used PBMCs, mostly from graft donor cells, collected 180 days after TCRalphabeta/CD19-depleted stem cell transplant. These receptors all stem from a female patient aged 2-15 years who had a stem cell transplant for aplastic anemia, so the T cells may come from the graft donor.

A few counts support this clonotype. The chain is built from TRBV28 and TRBJ1-1, with TRBD1 matching 7 bases. V gave up 2 bases and J gave up 0 bases; unmatched junction bases: 3. The CDR3 has 15 residues. Germline-derived CDR1 and CDR2 are MDHEN and SYDVKM. CDR3 nucleotides: TGTGCCAGCAGTTTACCGGGACAGTTGAACACTGAAGCTTTCTTT. Translating gives CASSLPGQLNTEAFF.

This chain connects TRBV12-3 or TRBV12-4 to TRBJ2-1; 11 nucleotides line up with TRBD1. The junction had 8 bases not matched to a gene; V was cut back by 6 bases and J by 7 bases. This CDR3 is 15 amino acids long. CDR3 sequence: CASSYRDRGSNEQFF. Here the CDR3 DNA reads TGTGCCAGCAGCTACCGGGACAGGGGGTCAAATGAGCAGTTCTTC.

This clonotype has more than one count but fewer than ten. The chain employs TRBV7-9 and TRBJ1-1, with a tentative D call TRBD1 (6 bases). Trimming stripped 5 bases from V and 1 base from J, with 11 bases between. Germline loops: CDR1 SEHNR, CDR2 FQNEAQ (reference sequence). The CDR3 is 14 amino acids. CDR3 DNA: TGTGCCAGCAGCGGACCGGGACAGAACACTGAAGCTTTCTTT. It yields the protein CASSGPGQNTEAFF.

This clonotype has at least ten counts. In nucleotides, the CDR3 is TGTGCCAGCAGCTCGAGACCCCGCGGGACTAATGAAAAACTGTTTTTT. Residues: CASSSRPRGTNEKLFF. The chain has TRBV9 and TRBJ1-4; D is unclear. Germline V gives CDR1 SGDLS, CDR2 YYNGEE. With 4 bases removed from V and 2 bases from J, the gap between germline ends came to 15 bases. This CDR3 comprises 16 residues.

This clonotype appeared a few times. V and J are TRBV7-9 and TRBJ1-3, with D possibly being TRBD1 (5 bases). Per germline, CDR1 SEHNR and CDR2 FQNEAQ (reference sequence). The CDR3 sequence is 16 residues long. The V end was cut by 1 base, the J end by 4 bases, with 14 bases between. The CDR3: CASSLVRPSGGNTIYF. DNA for the CDR3: TGTGCCAGCAGCTTAGTACGACCTTCAGGGGGAAACACCATATATTTT.

This chain connects TRBV6-5 to TRBJ2-5, with 16 bases that match TRBD2. The CDR3 is made up of 17 amino acids. The J segment lost 1 base and the V segment lost 2 bases, leaving 1 base of the junction unmatched. Looked up from germline, CDR1 is MNHEY and CDR2 is SVGAGI. The CDR3 region has the DNA TGTGCCAGCAGTTACGGGACTAGCGGGAGGGCCCAAGAGACCCAGTACTTC. Encoded protein: CASSYGTSGRAQETQYF.

Of note for this clonotype: Since a much larger clone is just one base distant, this may be a read error. The rearrangement joins TRBV6-1 to TRBJ2-3, with 12 bases fitting TRBD2. The junction had 5 bases not matched to a gene; V was cut back by 5 bases and J by 5 bases. The CDR3 has 15 amino acids. Germline V gives CDR1 MNHNS, CDR2 SASEGT. CDR3 protein: CASSPTSGGIDTQYF. CDR3 in DNA: TGTGCCAGCAGTCCGACTAGCGGGGGCATAGATACGCAGTATTTT.

This chain joins TRBV28 and TRBJ2-5; no clear D. With 4 bases removed from V and 5 bases from J, the gap between germline ends came to 20 bases. CDR1 and CDR2 from the germline V gene are MDHEN and SYDVKM. The CDR3 contains 16 residues. The CDR3 DNA is TGTGCCAGCAGTTGGACCCCGGCCAGGAGAGTCGAGACCCAGTACTTC. Amino acid sequence: CASSWTPARRVETQYF.

Of note for this clonotype: Germline and junction disagree at one end, which may indicate a read error. The chain links TRBV7-9 to TRBJ2-4; D gene unclear. Germline V gives CDR1 SEHNR, CDR2 FQNEAQ (reference sequence). This CDR3 is 15 amino acids long. The CDR3 here is CASSTGDGYKNSQYF. DNA for the CDR3: TGTGCCAGCAGCACCGGCGACGGATACAAAAACAGTCAGTACTTC.

This clonotype has just a few counts. The chain joins TRBV7-2 to TRBJ2-3; 15 bases are shared with TRBD2. The CDR3 is 17 amino acids. V trimming: 4 bases; J trimming: 3 bases; junction bases outside the gene matches: 5. The V gene's germline CDR1 is SGHTA and CDR2 FQGNSA. The CDR3 DNA is TGTGCCAGCAGCTCGGGACTAGCGGGAGGCGGTACAGATACGCAGTATTTT. Protein product: CASSSGLAGGGTDTQYF.

This clonotype was observed at least ten times. The gene calls are TRBV12-3 or TRBV12-4 and TRBJ2-7; the match to TRBD1 covers 9 bases. V shed 6 bases, J shed 4 bases, and the junction held 10 bases outside the gene matches. The CDR3 extends over 15 amino acids. The CDR3 sequence is CASSQGQGMKYEQYV. CDR3 bases: TGTGCCAGCAGCCAGGGACAGGGAATGAAGTACGAGCAGTACGTC.

This clonotype has a handful of counts. V gene TRBV4-3 combines with J gene TRBJ2-3, with D perhaps being TRBD1 or TRBD2 (5 bases each). This CDR3 is built from 15 residues. V gave up 6 bases and J gave up 5 bases, with 18 bases separating them. Germline V gene sequence: CDR1 LGHNA, CDR2 YSLEER. The CDR3 here is CASSLAPGRQDTQYF. CDR3 bases: TGCGCCAGCAGTCTCGCCCCAGGGAGACAAGATACGCAGTATTTT.

This clonotype showed up just a few times. V gene TRBV5-1 combines with J gene TRBJ2-4, with TRBD2 matching over 7 bases. The CDR3 spans 15 residues. With 0 bases clipped from V and 5 bases from J, the junction kept 5 bases outside the gene matches. Germline V gene lookup returns CDR1 SGHRS and CDR2 YFSETQ. The CDR3 sequence is CASSLALTSQNIQYF. CDR3 nucleotide sequence: TGCGCCAGCAGCTTGGCCCTGACTAGCCAAAACATTCAGTACTTC.

This chain links TRBV6-2 or TRBV6-3 with TRBJ1-2; tentative D call: TRBD1 (6 bases). The germline V gene has CDR1 MNHEY and CDR2 SVGEGT. This CDR3 comprises 12 residues. V lost 11 bases and J lost 7, with 17 bases in between. DNA of the CDR3: TGTGCCGTCCGACGGGGGGCTGGTGGCTACACCTTC. Its protein is CAVRRGAGGYTF.

This clonotype has only a few counts. The chain recombines TRBV29-1 with TRBJ2-2, with a weak D call TRBD2 (6 bases). This CDR3 has 14 residues. CDR1 and CDR2 (germline): SQVTM, ANQGSEA. The V gene lost 4 bases and the J gene lost 6 bases, with 15 bases spanning the gap. CDR3 in amino acids: CSVAGRVSAGELFF. CDR3 in DNA: TGCAGCGTTGCCGGGAGAGTGTCCGCCGGGGAGCTGTTTTTT.

This clonotype was counted between two and nine times. This rearrangement joins TRBV6-2 or TRBV6-3 to TRBJ2-1; D uncertain. Germline V gene sequence: CDR1 MNHEY, CDR2 SVGEGT. V dropped 4 bases and J dropped 0 bases, with 7 bases sitting between them. CDR3 size: 14 residues. The CDR3 spells CASSFSISYNEQFF. CDR3 sequence (DNA): TGTGCCAGCAGTTTTAGCATCTCCTACAATGAGCAGTTCTTC.

V is TRBV7-2 and J is TRBJ2-1, with TRBD2 matching over 12 bases. This CDR3 contains 15 residues. CDR1 and CDR2 from the germline V gene are SGHTA and FQGNSA. J gave up 1 base and V 8 bases, and 3 bases lay outside the gene matches. Here the CDR3 DNA reads TGTGCCAGCCCTAGCGGGAGGGCTTCCTACAATGAGCAGTTCTTC. Protein sequence: CASPSGRASYNEQFF.

The table lists this clonotype with many counts. This chain connects TRBV27 to TRBJ2-3; TRBD1 aligns across 8 bases. V gave up 4 bases and J gave up 5 bases; unmatched junction bases: 17. Germline CDR1 and CDR2: MNHEY and SMNVEV (reference sequence). There are 18 residues in the CDR3. CDR3: CASSYSTIGTGLKDTQYF. The CDR3 nucleotides are TGTGCCAGCAGTTATTCGACCATCGGGACAGGCCTAAAAGATACGCAGTATTTT.

The V call is TRBV24-1, the J call TRBJ2-1, with D perhaps TRBD2 (6 bases). This CDR3 is built from 17 residues. From germline, CDR1 is KGHDR and CDR2 SFDVKD. V was clipped by 4 bases and J by 4 bases, with 19 bases between them. CDR3 residues: CATSDRPGGRGYNEQFF. DNA for the CDR3: TGTGCCACCAGTGACCGACCCGGGGGTCGGGGTTACAATGAGCAGTTCTTC.

This clonotype came up a few times. The V call is TRBV6-4, the J call TRBJ1-1; 9 positions match TRBD1. The V gene's germline CDR1 is MRHNA and CDR2 SNTAGT. The CDR3 is made up of 13 amino acids. After removal of 5 bases from V and 3 bases from J, the junction contained 1 base not matched to a gene. The CDR3 loop reads CASSTGGHTEAFF. CDR3 nucleotides: TGTGCCAGCAGTACAGGGGGCCACACTGAAGCTTTCTTT.

CDR3 DNA: TGTGCCAGCTCACCACCGGTGCTGGCCCCACCCACAGATACGCAGTATTTT. Translation: CASSPPVLAPPTDTQYF. The chain recombines TRBV18 with TRBJ2-3, with no clear D. CDR1 is KGHSH, CDR2 LQKENI, per germline. This CDR3 contains 17 residues. V was shortened by 0 bases and J by 2 bases, with 15 bases between the two germline ends.

This clonotype has at least ten counts. Here the CDR3 DNA reads TGCGCCAGCAGCGTAGACCATCAGGGACACGAGCAGTACGTC. Protein product: CASSVDHQGHEQYV. The chain links TRBV5-1 to TRBJ2-7; D possibly matches TRBD1 or TRBD2 (5 bases each). Germline CDR1 reads SGHRS; CDR2 reads YFSETQ. V was clipped by 4 bases and J by 5 bases, with 16 bases between them. The CDR3 is 14 amino acids.